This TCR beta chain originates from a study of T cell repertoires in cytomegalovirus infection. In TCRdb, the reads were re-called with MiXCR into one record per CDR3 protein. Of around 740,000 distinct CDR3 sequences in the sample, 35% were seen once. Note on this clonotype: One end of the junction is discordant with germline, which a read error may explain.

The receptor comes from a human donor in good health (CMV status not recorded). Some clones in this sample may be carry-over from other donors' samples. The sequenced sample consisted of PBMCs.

The CDR3 protein is CASSSDIASYKEKVF. Written as DNA, the CDR3 is TGTGCCAGCAGCTCCGACATCGCCTCTTACAAGGAGAAAGTCTTC. V gene TRBV6-5 combines with J gene TRBJ2-1; D not resolved. The CDR3 extends over 15 amino acids. Germline assignment: CDR1 MNHEY and CDR2 SVGAGI.